These 13 T cell receptor beta chains were sequenced from one sample in a study of blood T cell repertoires in COVID-19. Some clones are missing from TCRdb's copy, which holds only in-frame ones; the method was immunoSEQ multiplex PCR. The sample consists of 310,000 or so clones, roughly 86% of them appearing once. Input material: peripheral blood. These receptors came from a woman in her twenties or thirties who had recovered from COVID-19.

V gene TRBV11-1 combines with J gene TRBJ1-1; D not certain. Germline CDR1 reads SGHAT; CDR2 reads FQDESV (reference sequence). CDR3 length equals 15 residues. V was cut by 6 bases and J by 0 bases, with 14 bases left in between. CDR3 region: CASSLDLAVNTEAFF. The CDR3 nucleotides are TGTGCCAGCAGTCTTGATCTAGCTGTGAACACTGAAGCTTTCTTT.

The chain employs TRBV30 and TRBJ2-5; 8 positions match TRBD2. The length of the CDR3 is 13 residues. V lost 7 bases to trimming and J lost 4 bases; unmatched junction nucleotides: 8. Germline lookup yields CDR1 GTSNPN and CDR2 SVGIG (reference sequence). The CDR3 coding sequence is TGTGCCTATACGGGGGGGCTGGGAGAGACCCAGTACTTC. The encoded protein is CAYTGGLGETQYF.

This sequence joins TRBV21-1 and TRBJ1-5; the table's D call, TRBD1, has no DNA check behind it. TRBV21-1 is given as a pseudogene. The CDR3 is made up of 16 amino acids. CDR3 DNA: TGTGCCAGCAGCAAACATCACAGGGGGAACAATCAGCCCCAGCATTTT. Translated, it gives CASSKHHRGNNQPQHF.

Only one count was recorded for this clone. The chain couples TRBV5-1 to TRBJ2-7, with a possible D match to TRBD2 (6 bases). This CDR3 contains 15 residues. CDR1 and CDR2 from the germline V gene are SGHRS and YFSETQ. Trimming stripped 0 bases from V and 2 bases from J, with 12 bases between. This CDR3 is CASSLGDSGTYEQYF. The DNA for the CDR3 is TGCGCCAGCAGCTTGGGGGACTCCGGAACCTACGAGCAGTACTTC.

This sequence joins TRBV5-6 and TRBJ1-5; D remains ambiguous. Germline CDR1 is SGHDT and CDR2 is YYEEEE. The CDR3 contains 14 residues. The ends were cut back, 1 base at V and 5 bases at J, with 10 bases in the middle. The CDR3 sequence is CASSLLSGDQPQHF. The CDR3 coding sequence is TGTGCCAGCAGCTTGTTGAGCGGCGATCAGCCCCAGCATTTT.

This chain connects TRBV18 to TRBJ1-1; D ambiguous. V gave up 3 bases and J gave up 3 bases, with 8 bases separating them. CDR1 is KGHSH and CDR2 is LQKENI in the germline V gene. This CDR3 has 13 residues. The CDR3 DNA reads as TGTGCCAGCTCACCTACCCGGGACACTGAAGCTTTCTTT. Its protein product is CASSPTRDTEAFF.

The V gene is TRBV19, the J gene TRBJ2-7; no firm D call. There are 15 residues in the CDR3. From germline, CDR1 is LNHDA and CDR2 SQIVND (reference sequence). The V end was cut by 3 bases, the J end by 2 bases, with 14 bases between. The CDR3 loop reads CASSIVGTETYEQYF. In nucleotides, the CDR3 is TGTGCCAGTAGTATCGTGGGCACTGAGACCTACGAGCAGTACTTC.

The CDR3 DNA is TGTGCCAGCAGCTTAGCAGGGGAATTCAATCAGCCCCAGCATTTT. This gives the protein CASSLAGEFNQPQHF. The rearrangement links TRBV11-2 to TRBJ1-5, with a possible D match to TRBD1 (6 bases). There are 15 residues in the CDR3. V shed 1 base and J shed 3 bases, with 10 bases lying between them. Germline V gives CDR1 SGHAT, CDR2 FQNNGV.

This chain links TRBV7-9 with TRBJ1-4, with TRBD1 matching 7 bases. The CDR3 contains 15 residues. Germline CDR1 SEHNR, CDR2 FQNEAQ (reference sequence). The V gene end was trimmed by 5 bases and the J gene end by 8 bases; junction bases not matched to a gene: 11. The chain's CDR3 is CASSVTWTGGEKLFF. In DNA form, the CDR3 reads TGTGCCAGCAGCGTAACCTGGACAGGAGGGGAAAAACTGTTTTTT.

The genes are TRBV6-2 or TRBV6-3 and TRBJ2-2; D might be TRBD1 or TRBD2, each matching 6 bases. Germline CDR1 reads MNHEY; CDR2 reads SVGEGT. The CDR3 is 13 amino acids. V gave up 6 bases and J gave up 7 bases, with 12 bases separating them. The CDR3, as DNA: TGTGCCAGCAGCCGGGGGCGGAACGGGGAGCTGTTTTTT. Translation gives CASSRGRNGELFF.

The J gene is TRBJ1-5, the V gene TRBV4-1; TRBD1 agrees at 9 bases. CDR3 length equals 16 residues. Germline assignment: CDR1 MGHRA and CDR2 YSYEKL. J gave up 7 bases and V 1 base, and 8 bases lay outside the gene matches. As DNA, the CDR3 is TGCGCCAGCAGCCAAGGCTCGACAGGGGGGAGACAGCCCCAGCATTTT. It specifies CASSQGSTGGRQPQHF.

The chain employs TRBV6-5 and TRBJ2-1; no firm D call. Germline assignment: CDR1 MNHEY and CDR2 SVGAGI. The CDR3 contains 12 residues. V gave up 8 bases and J gave up 6 bases, with 11 bases separating them. Here the CDR3 reads CASGWSPNEQFF. The CDR3 DNA reads as TGTGCCAGCGGGTGGAGCCCCAATGAGCAGTTCTTC.

The rearrangement joins TRBV27 to TRBJ1-1; D unresolved. The CDR3 spans 11 residues. Between the trimmed V and J ends, which lost 7 bases and 6 bases, there was a span of 9 bases. The germline V gene encodes CDR1 MNHEY and CDR2 SMNVEV (reference sequence). For the CDR3, the DNA is TGTGCCAGCATCTCTTTCCCTGAAGCTTTCTTT. Amino acids: CASISFPEAFF.